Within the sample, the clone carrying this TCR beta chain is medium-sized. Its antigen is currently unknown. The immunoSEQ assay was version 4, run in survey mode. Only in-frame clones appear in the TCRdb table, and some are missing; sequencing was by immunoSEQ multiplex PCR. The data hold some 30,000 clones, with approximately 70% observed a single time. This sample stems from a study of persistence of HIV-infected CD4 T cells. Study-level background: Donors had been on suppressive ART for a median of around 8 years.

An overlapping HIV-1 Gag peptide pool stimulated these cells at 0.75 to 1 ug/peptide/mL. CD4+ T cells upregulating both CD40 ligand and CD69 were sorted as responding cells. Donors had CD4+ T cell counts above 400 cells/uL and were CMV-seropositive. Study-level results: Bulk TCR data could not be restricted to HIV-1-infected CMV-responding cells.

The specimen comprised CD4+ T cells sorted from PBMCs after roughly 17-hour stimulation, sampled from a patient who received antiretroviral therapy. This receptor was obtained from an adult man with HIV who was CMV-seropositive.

CDR3 DNA sequence: TGCAGTGCTACGCCAAATCTTGGGCAGTTCTTC. Its protein product is CSATPNLGQFF. The chain joins TRBV20-1 to TRBJ2-1; D gene uncertain. Germline CDR1 and CDR2: DFQATT and SNEGSKA (reference sequence). The CDR3 is 11 amino acids. V was pared by 4 bases and J by 12 bases, with 13 bases between.